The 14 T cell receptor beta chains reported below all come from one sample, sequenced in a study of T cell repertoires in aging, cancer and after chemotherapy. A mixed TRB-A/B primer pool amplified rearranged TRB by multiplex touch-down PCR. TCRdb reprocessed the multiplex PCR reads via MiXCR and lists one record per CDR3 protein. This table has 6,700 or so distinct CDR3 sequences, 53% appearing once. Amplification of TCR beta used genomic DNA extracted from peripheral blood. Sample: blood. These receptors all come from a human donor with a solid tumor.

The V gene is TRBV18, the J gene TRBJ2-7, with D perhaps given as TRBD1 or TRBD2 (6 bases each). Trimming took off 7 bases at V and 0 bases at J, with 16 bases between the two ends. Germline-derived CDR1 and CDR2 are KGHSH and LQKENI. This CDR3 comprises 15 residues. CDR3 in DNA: TGTGCCAGCTGGGGGGACATGACGAGCTCCTACGAGCAGTACTTC. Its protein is CASWGDMTSSYEQYF.

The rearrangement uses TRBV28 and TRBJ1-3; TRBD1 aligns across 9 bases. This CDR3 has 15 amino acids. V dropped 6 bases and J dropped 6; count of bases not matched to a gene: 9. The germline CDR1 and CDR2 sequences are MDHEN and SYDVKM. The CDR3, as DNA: TGTGCCAGCAGCGCAAGGGACAGGGCGGCAAACACCATATATTTT. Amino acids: CASSARDRAANTIYF.

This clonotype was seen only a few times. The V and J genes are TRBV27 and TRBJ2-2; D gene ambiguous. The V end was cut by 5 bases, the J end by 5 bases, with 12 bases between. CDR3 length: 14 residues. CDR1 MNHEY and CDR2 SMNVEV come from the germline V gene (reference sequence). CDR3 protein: CASSTTSVTGELFF. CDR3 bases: TGTGCCAGCAGTACCACCAGCGTGACCGGGGAGCTGTTTTTT.

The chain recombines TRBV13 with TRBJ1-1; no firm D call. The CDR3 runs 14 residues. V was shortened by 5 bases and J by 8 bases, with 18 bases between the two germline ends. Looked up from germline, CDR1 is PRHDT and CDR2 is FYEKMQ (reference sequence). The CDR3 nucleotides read TGTGCCAGCAGCCCACGGGCTAATGATTGGGAAGCTTTCTTT. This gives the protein CASSPRANDWEAFF.

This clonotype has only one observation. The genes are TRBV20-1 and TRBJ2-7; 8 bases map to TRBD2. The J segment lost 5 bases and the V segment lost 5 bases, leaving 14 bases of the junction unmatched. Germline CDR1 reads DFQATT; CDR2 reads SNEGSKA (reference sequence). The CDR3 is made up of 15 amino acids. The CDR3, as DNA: TGCAGTGCTCGGGATTCGGGAGGGCCACTGGACGAGCAGTACTTC. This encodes CSARDSGGPLDEQYF.

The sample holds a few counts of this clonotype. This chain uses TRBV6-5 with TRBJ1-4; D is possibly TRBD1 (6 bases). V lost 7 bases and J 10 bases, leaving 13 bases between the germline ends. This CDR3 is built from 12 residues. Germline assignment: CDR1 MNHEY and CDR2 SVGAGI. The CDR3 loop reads CASTNEGGKLFF. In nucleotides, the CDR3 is TGTGCCAGCACCAACGAGGGGGGAAAACTGTTTTTT.

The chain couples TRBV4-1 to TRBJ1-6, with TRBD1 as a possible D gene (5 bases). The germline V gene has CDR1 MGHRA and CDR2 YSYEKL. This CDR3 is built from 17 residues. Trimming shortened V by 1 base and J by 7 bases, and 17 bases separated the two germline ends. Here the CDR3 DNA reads TGCGCCAGCAGCCAAGGTAGACAGAGAAAGGACAATTCACCCCTCCACTTT. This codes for CASSQGRQRKDNSPLHF.

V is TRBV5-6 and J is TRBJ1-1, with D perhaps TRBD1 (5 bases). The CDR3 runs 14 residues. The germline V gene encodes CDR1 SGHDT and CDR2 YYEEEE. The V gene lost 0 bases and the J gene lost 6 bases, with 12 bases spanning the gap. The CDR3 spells CASSLVGTPAEAFF. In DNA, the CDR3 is TGTGCCAGCAGCTTGGTAGGGACCCCCGCTGAAGCTTTCTTT.

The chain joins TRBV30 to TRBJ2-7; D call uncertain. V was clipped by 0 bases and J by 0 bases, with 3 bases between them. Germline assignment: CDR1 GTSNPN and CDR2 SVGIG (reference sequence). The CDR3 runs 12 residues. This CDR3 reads CAWSVLSYEQYF. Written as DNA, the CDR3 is TGTGCCTGGAGTGTGCTCTCCTACGAGCAGTACTTC.

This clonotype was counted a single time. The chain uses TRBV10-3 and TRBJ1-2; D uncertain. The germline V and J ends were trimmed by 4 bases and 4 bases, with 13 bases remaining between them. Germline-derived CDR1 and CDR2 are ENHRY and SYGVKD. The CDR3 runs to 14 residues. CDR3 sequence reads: CAISAPSETYGYTF. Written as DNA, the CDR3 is TGTGCCATCAGTGCGCCTTCAGAGACCTATGGCTACACCTTC.

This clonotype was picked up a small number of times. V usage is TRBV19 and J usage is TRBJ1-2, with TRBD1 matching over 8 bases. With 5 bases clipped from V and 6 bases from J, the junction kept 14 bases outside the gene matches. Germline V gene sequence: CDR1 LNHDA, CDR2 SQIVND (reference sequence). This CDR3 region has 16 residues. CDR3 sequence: CASSRILDRVPHGYTF. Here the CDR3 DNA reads TGTGCCAGTAGTCGAATTTTGGACAGGGTCCCGCATGGCTACACCTTC.

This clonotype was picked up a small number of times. CDR3: CASTVQGRPYEQYF. CDR3 DNA sequence: TGTGCCAGCACCGTACAGGGGCGCCCCTACGAGCAGTACTTC. This chain links TRBV7-9 with TRBJ2-7; 7 nucleotides match TRBD1. V dropped 7 bases and J dropped 2; count of bases not matched to a gene: 8. Germline V gene lookup returns CDR1 SEHNR and CDR2 FQNEAQ (reference sequence). The CDR3 loop spans 14 amino acids.

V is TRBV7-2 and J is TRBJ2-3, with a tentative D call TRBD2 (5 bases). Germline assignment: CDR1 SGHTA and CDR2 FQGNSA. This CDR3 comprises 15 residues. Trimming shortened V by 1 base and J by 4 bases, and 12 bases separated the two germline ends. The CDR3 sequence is CASSLEGGPPDTQYF. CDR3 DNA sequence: TGTGCCAGCAGCTTAGAGGGCGGGCCACCAGATACGCAGTATTTT.

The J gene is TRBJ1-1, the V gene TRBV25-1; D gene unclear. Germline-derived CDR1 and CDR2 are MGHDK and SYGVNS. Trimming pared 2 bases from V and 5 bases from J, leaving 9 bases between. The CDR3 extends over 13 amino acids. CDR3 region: CASSEDRTTEAFF. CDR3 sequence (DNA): TGTGCCAGCAGTGAAGATCGGACGACTGAAGCTTTCTTT. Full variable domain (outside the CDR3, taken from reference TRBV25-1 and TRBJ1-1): EADIYQTPRYLVIGTGKKITLECSQTMGHDKMYWYQQDPGMELHLIHYSYGVNSTEKGDLSSESTVSRIRTEHFPLTLESARPSHTSQYLCASSEDRTTEAFFGQGTRLTVV.